A selection of T cell receptor beta chains follows, all from one sample in a study of blood T cells in healthy people across ages. TCRdb used MiXCR to reprocess the 5' RACE reads, holding one entry per CDR3 protein. Of under 700,000 distinct CDR3 sequences detected, around 24% appear once; the ten largest clones hold under 9%. These records were also assigned to another study, of T cells of mothers and their children.

The specimen was blood. The receptors shown here come from a boy aged 10-17 years in good health. Both conserved end residues are part of each CDR3. D genes are given only for firm matches. Only part of the rows carry a size: once, few, many, or a class if the clone is expanded.

d_gene	abundance	v_gene	j_gene	CDR3nt	CDR3aa
.	.	TRBV7-2	TRBJ2-4	TGTGCCAGCAGCGTGCGCAACCCAACTAACATTCAGTACTTC	CASSVRNPTNIQYF
.	.	TRBV7-9	TRBJ1-2	TGTGCCAGCAGCTTTATCGAAAACTATGGCTACACCTTC	CASSFIENYGYTF
TRBD1	.	TRBV20-1	TRBJ2-7	TGCAGTGCTAGAGATAGTAAGGGACAGAGTTACGAGCAGTACTTC	CSARDSKGQSYEQYF
.	.	TRBV28	TRBJ2-4	TGTGCCAGCAGCGACCGGGGGGCCAAAAACATTCAGTACTTC	CASSDRGAKNIQYF
.	.	TRBV29-1	TRBJ1-4	TGCAGCGTTGACCCAACTAATGAAAAACTGTTTTTT	CSVDPTNEKLFF
.	many	TRBV4-3	TRBJ2-1	TGCGCCAGCAGCCAGGCCTCCTACAATGAGCAGTTCTTC	CASSQASYNEQFF
TRBD1	.	TRBV9	TRBJ1-2	TGTGCCAGCAGCACGACCGGGACAGGGAAAAATGGCTACACCTTC	CASSTTGTGKNGYTF
.	few	TRBV6-2/TRBV6-3	TRBJ2-1	TGTGCCAGCAACCCCGGGGCTTACAATGAGCAGTTCTTC	CASNPGAYNEQFF
TRBD2	many	TRBV28	TRBJ2-7	TGTGCCAGCAGTTTCCCGGGACTAGGGACCTACGAGCAGTACTTC	CASSFPGLGTYEQYF
TRBD2	.	TRBV7-2	TRBJ2-7	TGTGCCAGCAGGTTGACTAGCGAGAGCTCCTACGAGCAGTACTTC	CASRLTSESSYEQYF
TRBD1	.	TRBV29-1	TRBJ1-2	TGCAGCGTTGCGGACAGGGGCTATGGCTACACCTTC	CSVADRGYGYTF
TRBD1	.	TRBV5-1	TRBJ1-1	TGCGCCAGCAGCTTGTCAGGCGGCAGGGGGCTTATGAACACTGAAGCTTTCTTT	CASSLSGGRGLMNTEAFF
.	many	TRBV5-6	TRBJ2-7	TGTGCCAGCAGCTTAAACAGTGCTTACGAGCAGTACTTC	CASSLNSAYEQYF
TRBD1	.	TRBV27	TRBJ2-7	TGTGCCAGCAGTTTGCCGGGACAGGGATTAGACGAGCAGTACTTC	CASSLPGQGLDEQYF
.	.	TRBV7-2	TRBJ1-4	TGTGCCAGCAGCGCGGGACGGGGGAATGAAAAACTGTTTTTT	CASSAGRGNEKLFF
.	.	TRBV7-2	TRBJ2-5	TGTGCCAGCAGCTTATATTTTATTCGGGGGGCGGCCTCTCAAGAGACCCAGTACTTC	CASSLYFIRGAASQETQYF
.	.	TRBV15	TRBJ2-7	TGTGCCACCAGCAGTCCGACGGAGTCAGGCTCCTACGAGCAGTACTTC	CATSSPTESGSYEQYF
.	few	TRBV6-2/TRBV6-3	TRBJ1-2	TGTGCCAGCAGTTCCGGACGTATGTATGGCTACACCTTC	CASSSGRMYGYTF
.	few	TRBV19	TRBJ2-7	TGTGCCACCATGTCTGGGGGCGGCGAGCAGTACTTC	CATMSGGGEQYF
.	few	TRBV3-1	TRBJ2-1	TGTGCCAGCAGCCAAGACTTCCTCTACAATGAGCAGTTCTTC	CASSQDFLYNEQFF
TRBD2	.	TRBV2	TRBJ2-3	TGTGCCAGCAGGATAGCGGGGGGAAGCACAGATACGCAGTATTTT	CASRIAGGSTDTQYF
.	.	TRBV6-6	TRBJ2-1	TGTGCCAGCGGTGGGTCGGGGGGCCGTCCTGAGCAGTTCTTC	CASGGSGGRPEQFF
.	.	TRBV20-1	TRBJ2-3	TGCAGTGCACCCCAGGGGCTCCGCACAGATACGCAGTATTTT	CSAPQGLRTDTQYF
TRBD2	.	TRBV5-1	TRBJ2-1	TGCGCCAGCAGCGTGGATGCGGGGGGAAGTAATGAGCAGTTCTTC	CASSVDAGGSNEQFF
.	.	TRBV15	TRBJ2-4	TGTGCCACCAGCACAGCACAAGACAGGGGAGGGCTAGCGAGAATTCAGTACTTC	CATSTAQDRGGLARIQYF
.	few	TRBV12-5	TRBJ2-1	TGTGCTAGTGCCCTGGGGGGCTACCCCTTGGATGAGCAGTTCTTC	CASALGGYPLDEQFF
.	.	TRBV30	TRBJ1-2	TGTGCCTGGAGTGTAGGAGGGCAGGGGTATGGCTACACCTTC	CAWSVGGQGYGYTF
TRBD2	many	TRBV29-1	TRBJ2-7	TGCAGCGTCGGACTAGCGGGACCCTCCTACGAGCAGTACTTC	CSVGLAGPSYEQYF
.	once	TRBV4-1	TRBJ2-1	TGCGCCAGCAGCCAAGAATCGGGGGTCACGAATGAGCAGTTCTTC	CASSQESGVTNEQFF
.	.	TRBV19	TRBJ2-1	TGTGCCAGTATAGGGGGGCTGAGAGATGAGCAGTTCTTC	CASIGGLRDEQFF
.	few	TRBV4-2	TRBJ2-5	TGTGCCAGCAGCCTTAACAGGGACACCGGAGAGACCCAGTACTTC	CASSLNRDTGETQYF
.	few	TRBV15	TRBJ2-7	TGTGCCACCAGCAGAGATGAAGGGTCCTACGAGCAGTACTTC	CATSRDEGSYEQYF
TRBD2	.	TRBV7-9	TRBJ2-7	TGTGCCAGCACCACCTTCCCAAGCGGGAGTTCCCACGAGCAGTACTTC	CASTTFPSGSSHEQYF
TRBD1	few	TRBV6-1	TRBJ1-4	TGTGCCAGCCGGCCGGGACAGGATTATGAAAAACTGTTTTTT	CASRPGQDYEKLFF
TRBD1	few	TRBV20-1	TRBJ1-2	TGCAGTGCTAGAGGCACAGGGGATATAAATTATGGCTACACCTTC	CSARGTGDINYGYTF
.	.	TRBV12-3/TRBV12-4	TRBJ2-3	TGTGCCAGCAAACTTTCCGGGGGCAAATTGAGGAGCACAGATACGCAGTATTTT	CASKLSGGKLRSTDTQYF
TRBD2	.	TRBV4-2	TRBJ2-3	TGTGCCAGCAGCCAAGATTCGTCGGCGGGAGGGCCCACAGATACGCAGTATTTT	CASSQDSSAGGPTDTQYF
.	few	TRBV27	TRBJ2-1	TGTGCCAGCAGTTTATCTGCAAATGAGCAGTTCTTC	CASSLSANEQFF
.	.	TRBV6-6	TRBJ1-1	TGTGCCAGCAGTTACTCACAGGGTTTGATTACCACTGAAGCTTTCTTT	CASSYSQGLITTEAFF